This T cell receptor beta chain was captured in a study of T cell responses to AZD1222 COVID-19 vaccine. General study findings and limits: CD4 TCRs associated with vaccination spanned spike, dominating at 160-218 and 743-854.

Points on this clone: Its antigen is unknown.

Libraries were prepared by immunoSEQ multiplex PCR; TCRdb keeps only in-frame clonotypes and omits some of them. The data contain some 150,000 clones, 88% of them singletons. The germline V gene encodes CDR1 SGHRS and CDR2 YFSETQ. This CDR3 has 14 residues. Germline trimming cut 5 bases from V and 7 bases from J; bases unmatched to any gene: 10. The clonotype originates from an adult in good health. The chain recombines TRBV5-1 with TRBJ2-7; 9 nucleotides agree with TRBD1. This sample comprised peripheral blood, obtained on day 0 of MenACWY control vaccination. The chain's CDR3 is CASRRDRGSWEQYF. CDR3 coding DNA: TGCGCCAGCAGGAGAGACAGGGGGAGTTGGGAGCAGTACTTC.